One and the same sample provided the 22 T cell receptor beta chains below, sequenced in a study of T cell responses to AZD1222 COVID-19 vaccine. Assay: immunoSEQ multiplex PCR; the TCRdb copy retains only in-frame clones and omits some. The repertoire holds about 130,000 clones, around 90% seen once, with 1.3% to 1.5% in the top ten. The source material was peripheral blood, sampled on day 0 of AZD1222 vaccination. The receptors were sampled from an adult in good health.

V gene TRBV5-1 combines with J gene TRBJ2-5, with D possibly being TRBD1 or TRBD2 (5 bases each). Trimming shortened V by 4 bases and J by 2 bases, and 12 bases separated the two germline ends. Germline V lookup: CDR1 SGHRS, CDR2 YFSETQ. The CDR3 runs to 14 residues. CDR3 region: CASSVGTGQETQYF. In nucleotides, the CDR3 is TGCGCCAGCAGCGTCGGGACGGGACAAGAGACCCAGTACTTC.

Written as DNA, the CDR3 is TGTGCCAGCAGCGTAGATCGCGACTCTGGAAACACCATATATTTT. This encodes CASSVDRDSGNTIYF. This chain links TRBV9 with TRBJ1-3; no clear D gene. Trimming left V 0 bases short and J 0 bases short, with 7 bases between. Germline-derived CDR1 and CDR2 are SGDLS and YYNGEE. The CDR3 extends over 15 amino acids.

The chain is built from TRBV4-1 and TRBJ1-2, with a possible D match to TRBD1 (5 bases). The CDR3 loop spans 15 amino acids. The germline CDR1 and CDR2 sequences are MGHRA and YSYEKL. Trimming took off 0 bases at V and 4 bases at J, with 12 bases between the two ends. The CDR3 DNA follows: TGCGCCAGCAGCCAAGATCAGGGTGGCATCTATGGCTACACCTTC. Amino acid sequence: CASSQDQGGIYGYTF.

The chain carries TRBV18 and TRBJ1-1; the D is unclear. The CDR3 has 15 amino acids. V gave up 3 bases and J gave up 0 bases, with 11 bases separating them. Germline V gene lookup returns CDR1 KGHSH and CDR2 LQKENI. The CDR3 protein is CASSPLDELNTEAFF. The CDR3 nucleotides read TGTGCCAGCTCACCCCTGGACGAGTTGAACACTGAAGCTTTCTTT. Based on the CDR3 plus reference TRBV18 and TRBJ1-1, the full variable domain is NAGVMQNPRHLVRRRGQEARLRCSPMKGHSHVYWYRQLPEEGLKFMVYLQKENIIDESGMPKERFSAEFPKEGPSILRIQQVVRGDSAAYFCASSPLDELNTEAFFGQGTRLTVV.

The rearrangement uses TRBV2 and TRBJ2-6, with D hard to call. CDR3 length equals 14 residues. The germline gives CDR1 SNHLY, CDR2 FYNNEI. Trimming removed 3 bases from V and 0 bases from J, with 3 bases in between. This chain's CDR3 is CASSDNSGANVLTF. The CDR3 DNA is TGTGCCAGCAGTGACAACTCTGGGGCCAACGTCCTGACTTTC. Supplemented by reference TRBV2 and TRBJ2-6, the full variable domain reads EPEVTQTPSHQVTQMGQEVILRCVPISNHLYFYWYRQILGQKVEFLVSFYNNEISEKSEIFDDQFSVERPDGSNFTLKIRSTKLEDSAMYFCASSDNSGANVLTFGAGSRLTVL.

This chain connects TRBV5-1 to TRBJ2-3, with 10 bases matching TRBD2. Germline loops: CDR1 SGHRS, CDR2 YFSETQ. The V and J ends lost 4 bases and 3 bases, in that order; junction bases with no gene match: 2. This CDR3 spans 14 amino acids. CDR3 amino acids: CASSQLAGTDTQYF. CDR3 DNA: TGCGCCAGCAGCCAACTAGCGGGGACAGATACGCAGTATTTT.

This clone was counted a single time. The V and J genes are TRBV9 and TRBJ1-2; 8 bases agree with TRBD1. V shed 3 bases, J shed 0 bases, and the junction held 16 bases outside the gene matches. The CDR3 has 19 amino acids. Germline assignment: CDR1 SGDLS and CDR2 YYNGEE. The CDR3 DNA sequence: TGTGCCAGCAGCGCCCCGACAGGGGAAGGGGGCCAAGCTAACTATGGCTACACCTTC. Translating gives CASSAPTGEGGQANYGYTF.

V is TRBV28 and J is TRBJ1-4; 8 nucleotides line up with TRBD1. Germline trimming cut 4 bases from V and 1 base from J; bases unmatched to any gene: 14. The germline CDR1 and CDR2 sequences are MDHEN and SYDVKM. This CDR3 has 19 residues. CDR3 amino acids: CASSSADRATWGTNEKLFF. Written as DNA, the CDR3 is TGTGCCAGCAGTTCCGCGGACAGGGCAACTTGGGGAACTAATGAAAAACTGTTTTTT.

V is TRBV19 and J is TRBJ1-3; 7 nucleotides align to TRBD1. Trimming took 6 bases from V and 7 from J; bases not matched to a gene: 9. From germline, CDR1 is LNHDA and CDR2 SQIVND (reference sequence). The CDR3 extends over 14 amino acids. Here the CDR3 DNA reads TGTGCCAGTAGACCACGGGCGACAGGGAACACCATATATTTT. Translation: CASRPRATGNTIYF.

Many counts were recorded for this clone. The chain uses TRBV27 and TRBJ1-5; D gene unclear. Deletions cut 6 bases from V and 4 bases from J, with 10 bases between. In germline, CDR1 is MNHEY, CDR2 SMNVEV (reference sequence). This CDR3 is 13 amino acids long. In nucleotides, the CDR3 is TGTGCCAGCAGACATGACGGTAATCAGCCCCAGCATTTT. Translating gives CASRHDGNQPQHF.

The V and J genes are TRBV11-2 and TRBJ2-1; 9 nucleotides line up with TRBD1. This CDR3 comprises 13 residues. Germline assignment: CDR1 SGHAT and CDR2 FQNNGV. The junction had 6 bases not matched to a gene; V was cut back by 0 bases and J by 15 bases. CDR3 nucleotide sequence: TGTGCCAGCAGCTTAGAACGGGGACAGGGCCCGTTCTTC. This translates into CASSLERGQGPFF.

The rearrangement joins TRBV5-1 to TRBJ1-5, with D unresolved. The CDR3 loop spans 15 amino acids. V was trimmed by 0 bases and J by 1 base, leaving 8 bases between them. The germline V gene encodes CDR1 SGHRS and CDR2 YFSETQ. Here the CDR3 DNA reads TGCGCCAGCAGCTTGGGGCCCGGGAGCAATCAGCCCCAGCATTTT. Translating it yields CASSLGPGSNQPQHF.

This clone was counted once. Other DNA variants within this sample encode the same CDR3. CDR3 bases: TGCGCCAGCAGCCCGGGGACTAGCGGGGGGTCCTACAATGAGCAGTTCTTC. Protein: CASSPGTSGGSYNEQFF. This sequence joins TRBV5-1 and TRBJ2-1; 15 positions match TRBD2. This CDR3 has 17 residues. Germline V gives CDR1 SGHRS, CDR2 YFSETQ. After removal of 4 bases from V and 1 base from J, the junction contained 3 bases not matched to a gene.

The chain joins TRBV6-5 to TRBJ2-7, with D hard to call. Per germline, CDR1 MNHEY and CDR2 SVGAGI. This CDR3 has 14 amino acids. V was clipped by 0 bases and J by 2 bases, with 8 bases between them. The DNA of the CDR3 is TGTGCCAGCAGTTACTCGAGCCCCCCCTACGAGCAGTACTTC. Its translation: CASSYSSPPYEQYF.

The rearrangement links TRBV6-1 to TRBJ2-7, with TRBD1 identical over 10 bases. The trim removed 4 bases at V and 1 base at J, leaving 7 bases unmatched. From germline, CDR1 is MNHNS and CDR2 SASEGT. The CDR3 spans 16 residues. Here the CDR3 reads CASSASGQGTSYEQYF. The CDR3, as DNA: TGTGCCAGCAGTGCGTCGGGACAGGGGACTTCCTACGAGCAGTACTTC.

This chain uses TRBV27 with TRBJ2-7, with D perhaps being TRBD1 or TRBD2 (5 bases each). This CDR3 contains 13 residues. CDR1 and CDR2 from the germline V gene are MNHEY and SMNVEV (reference sequence). Between the trimmed V and J ends, which lost 8 bases and 3 bases, there was a span of 14 bases. The CDR3 sequence: CASGPQGDYEQYF. CDR3 nucleotide sequence: TGTGCCAGCGGCCCGCAGGGAGACTACGAGCAGTACTTC.

The chain uses TRBV12-3 or TRBV12-4 and TRBJ1-1; D is perhaps TRBD1 (6 bases). V lost 7 bases and J 1 base, leaving 10 bases between the germline ends. This CDR3 is built from 13 residues. The CDR3 DNA sequence: TGTGCCAGCACCCTACAGGGGAACACTGAAGCTTTCTTT. Protein sequence: CASTLQGNTEAFF.

The chain couples TRBV19 to TRBJ1-3; D remains unclear. CDR3 length equals 15 residues. V was pared by 7 bases and J by 2 bases, with 15 bases between. CDR1 LNHDA and CDR2 SQIVND come from the germline V gene (reference sequence). Here the CDR3 DNA reads TGTGCCAGTACTAAGGGTCGGGATCCTGGAAACACCATATATTTT. It encodes CASTKGRDPGNTIYF.

This sequence joins TRBV30 and TRBJ2-5; 11 nucleotides match TRBD1. Germline V gene lookup returns CDR1 GTSNPN and CDR2 SVGIG (reference sequence). CDR3 length: 15 amino acids. V lost 5 bases and J lost 5; bases outside the gene matches: 10. The CDR3 region is CAWGERTGGRETQYF. DNA of the CDR3: TGTGCCTGGGGGGAACGGACAGGGGGCAGGGAGACCCAGTACTTC.

The chain carries TRBV27 and TRBJ1-6, with 7 bases identical to TRBD1. The CDR3 loop spans 15 amino acids. V lost 2 bases, J lost 4 bases, and 2 bases stayed unmatched. Germline CDR1 reads MNHEY; CDR2 reads SMNVEV (reference sequence). This chain's CDR3 is CASSLNRGYNSPLHF. The CDR3 coding sequence is TGTGCCAGCAGTTTAAACAGGGGATATAATTCACCCCTCCACTTT.

The rearrangement uses TRBV4-3 and TRBJ2-2; D ambiguous. This CDR3 has 14 amino acids. Germline CDR1 LGHNA, CDR2 YSLEER. Deletions cut 4 bases from V and 2 bases from J, with 8 bases between. This CDR3 is CASSLDTNTGELFF. CDR3 coding DNA: TGCGCCAGCAGCCTTGACACAAACACCGGGGAGCTGTTTTTT.

The chain employs TRBV27 and TRBJ2-1, with 13 bases matching TRBD2. The V gene end was trimmed by 7 bases and the J gene end by 13 bases; junction bases not matched to a gene: 7. Germline lookup yields CDR1 MNHEY and CDR2 SMNVEV (reference sequence). The CDR3 spans 13 residues. The DNA for the CDR3 is TGTGCCAGCACCTGGACTAGCGGGGGATCCCAGTTCTTC. Its translation: CASTWTSGGSQFF.